This T cell receptor beta chain stems from a study of identical twins. Study-wide findings and caveats: Donors were not followed over many years; analysis was cross-sectional. Weaker excess twin sharing was seen among beta out-of-frame sequences.

Via MiXCR, TCRdb re-called the 5' RACE reads, giving one row per CDR3 protein. Among a few hundred thousand distinct CDR3 sequences, less than 25% were seen once, and the ten largest hold 2.9%. Every one of the donors was a healthy Caucasian. Remarks on this clonotype: Its specificity is not known.

CDR3 length equals 15 residues. Germline values: CDR1 SGHTA, CDR2 FQGNSA. The trim removed 2 bases at V and 5 bases at J, leaving 5 bases unmatched. This same sample was also taken into another study, of T cells expressing NK-cell markers. This second study says: The contribution of dominant NKG2C+ clonotypes to CD8+ T cells in more than five donors was roughly 1.0-7.5%.

The receptor was isolated from a young woman in good health. The sample was CD4+ T cells sorted from blood. The chain couples TRBV7-2 to TRBJ2-1; 8 positions match TRBD1. The CDR3 nucleotides read TGTGCCAGCAGCTTAAGGGACAGGAGAGACAATGAGCAGTTCTTC. This encodes CASSLRDRRDNEQFF.